This T cell receptor beta chain stems from a study of tumor-infiltrating lymphocytes in localized non-small cell lung cancer. At the level of the study: Tumor tissue and non-adjacent uninvolved lung came from each patient.

Trimming removed 4 bases at V and 0 bases at J, with 16 bases between. The CDR3 spans 15 residues. The germline V gene encodes CDR1 GTSNPN and CDR2 SVGIG (reference sequence). Study outcomes and limitations: No link was found between tumor T-cell fraction and recurrence-free survival. Different pieces of the same tissue were used for each assay.

The method was immunoSEQ multiplex PCR; TCRdb's version includes in-frame clones alone and lacks a portion of them. The sample yields approximately 17,000 clones, around 72% seen once. Concerning this clone: The antigen is undetermined.

This clonotype was sampled from a human donor with non-small cell lung cancer. Material for sequencing was lung tumor tissue. V and J are TRBV30 and TRBJ2-7; D could derive from TRBD1 or TRBD2 (5 bases each). The CDR3 protein is CAWINRDHSSYEQYF. For the CDR3, the DNA is TGTGCCTGGATTAACCGGGACCACTCCTCCTACGAGCAGTACTTC.